Following are 19 T cell receptor beta chains from one sample sequenced in a study of sequential checkpoint blockade in melanoma. Indicated treatment: randomized to nivolumab then ipilimumab (arm A) or the reverse (arm B). Sequencing used immunoSEQ multiplex PCR; TCRdb keeps in-frame clones, though not all of them. The table lists tens of thousands of clones, nearly 90% of them singletons. Sample: CD8+ T cells sorted from blood (inferred from file names), taken from a patient given nivolumab and ipilimumab in sequence. The receptor source for this set is a human donor with melanoma.

The rearrangement joins TRBV28 to TRBJ1-2, with TRBD1 matching 7 bases. V trimming: 4 bases; J trimming: 4 bases; junction bases outside the gene matches: 3. Germline CDR1 MDHEN, CDR2 SYDVKM. The CDR3 spans 13 residues. The CDR3: CASSSWTGYGYTF. CDR3 nucleotide sequence: TGTGCCAGCAGTTCCTGGACAGGCTATGGCTACACCTTC.

J is TRBJ2-1 and V is TRBV10-2; tentatively, D is TRBD2 (5 bases). Trimming removed 10 bases at V and 2 bases at J, with 12 bases between. Germline CDR1 and CDR2: WSHSY and SAAADI. This CDR3 is built from 13 residues. The CDR3 DNA sequence: TGCGCCACCAGGACTGGTACCTACAATGAGCAGTTCTTC. Encoded protein: CATRTGTYNEQFF.

V usage is TRBV27 and J usage is TRBJ1-4; the match to TRBD1 covers 9 bases. The germline gives CDR1 MNHEY, CDR2 SMNVEV (reference sequence). The CDR3 has 16 amino acids. With 1 base clipped from V and 5 bases from J, the junction kept 5 bases outside the gene matches. CDR3 region: CASSLWPDRGNEKLFF. DNA of the CDR3: TGTGCCAGCAGTTTATGGCCCGACAGGGGGAATGAAAAACTGTTTTTT.

V is TRBV5-1 and J is TRBJ2-7; 7 bases line up with TRBD1. Germline trimming cut 4 bases from V and 0 bases from J; bases unmatched to any gene: 13. Germline V lookup: CDR1 SGHRS, CDR2 YFSETQ. The length of the CDR3 is 17 residues. DNA for the CDR3: TGCGCCAGCAGCATCCCCCTCACTCGGGACAGCTCCTACGAGCAGTACGTC. Amino acids: CASSIPLTRDSSYEQYV.

The chain links TRBV7-3 to TRBJ2-2; 8 nucleotides match TRBD2. J gave up 4 bases and V 3 bases, and 4 bases lay outside the gene matches. This CDR3 contains 15 residues. The germline V gene encodes CDR1 SGHTA and CDR2 FQGTGA. The CDR3: CASSFGGGGTGELFF. The CDR3, as DNA: TGTGCCAGCAGCTTCGGGGGGGGCGGCACCGGGGAGCTGTTTTTT.

This chain joins TRBV5-4 and TRBJ2-1, with 7 nucleotides matching TRBD1. Germline V gene sequence: CDR1 SGHNT, CDR2 YYREEE (reference sequence). The CDR3 consists of 16 residues. V lost 1 base and J lost 3; bases outside the gene matches: 7. This CDR3 is CASSLSGDSHYNEQFF. DNA for the CDR3: TGTGCCAGCAGCTTGTCCGGGGACAGTCACTACAATGAGCAGTTCTTC.

The chain employs TRBV4-3 and TRBJ2-5; 8 bases line up with TRBD2. Germline CDR1 LGHNA, CDR2 YSLEER. V lost 4 bases and J lost 5; bases outside the gene matches: 12. The length of the CDR3 is 16 residues. The DNA for the CDR3 is TGCGCCAGCAGCCCGTTTTTCGGAGCGGGAGTCGAGACCCAGTACTTC. This gives the protein CASSPFFGAGVETQYF.

This chain joins TRBV7-9 and TRBJ1-1, with a possible D match to TRBD1 (5 bases). V was cut by 1 base and J by 4 bases, with 19 bases left in between. Germline values: CDR1 SEHNR, CDR2 FQNEAQ (reference sequence). There are 17 residues in the CDR3. CDR3 nucleotide sequence: TGTGCCAGCAGCTTAGGGTGGGGCCATCTGGAAGGCACTGAAGCTTTCTTT. Its translation: CASSLGWGHLEGTEAFF.

V is TRBV19 and J is TRBJ2-7; 12 bases line up with TRBD2. CDR1 and CDR2 from the germline V gene are LNHDA and SQIVND (reference sequence). V lost 4 bases to trimming and J lost 3 bases; unmatched junction nucleotides: 1. The CDR3 spans 14 residues. CDR3 DNA: TGTGCCAGTAGTACGACTAGCGGGAGCTACGAGCAGTACTTC. Its translation is CASSTTSGSYEQYF. The complete variable domain, with remaining parts taken from reference TRBV19 and TRBJ2-7, reads DGGITQSPKYLFRKEGQNVTLSCEQNLNHDAMYWYRQDPGQGLRLIYYSQIVNDFQKGDIAEGYSVSREKKESFPLTVTSAQKNPTAFYLCASSTTSGSYEQYFGPGTRLTVT.

V is TRBV6-5 and J is TRBJ2-5; tentative D call: TRBD1 (6 bases). This CDR3 has 14 residues. The germline CDR1 and CDR2 sequences are MNHEY and SVGAGI. The V and J ends lost 4 bases and 4 bases respectively, with 13 bases between them. The CDR3 sequence is CASSWTTGGETQYF. The CDR3 DNA reads as TGTGCCAGCAGTTGGACGACAGGCGGAGAGACCCAGTACTTC.

The CDR3 bases are TGTGCCAGTAGTAATCCGGGACAGGGAAGCACCGGGGAGCTGTTTTTT. Its protein is CASSNPGQGSTGELFF. V is TRBV19 and J is TRBJ2-2, with 9 bases identical to TRBD1. Germline CDR1 is LNHDA and CDR2 is SQIVND (reference sequence). The CDR3 has 16 residues. After removal of 4 bases from V and 4 bases from J, the junction contained 7 bases not matched to a gene.

Only a few counts were recorded for this clone. DNA of the CDR3: TGTGCCAGCAGCAAAGGTAGGGGCAGGAGCTCCTACAATGAGCAGTTCTTC. Its protein product is CASSKGRGRSSYNEQFF. This chain links TRBV21-1 with TRBJ2-1; TRBD1 reflects the table's D call only, with no check against the DNA. TRBV21-1 represents a pseudogene. The CDR3 is made up of 17 amino acids.

This chain joins TRBV25-1 and TRBJ1-1, with D tentatively TRBD1 (5 bases). The CDR3 extends over 13 amino acids. Trimming removed 4 bases at V and 3 bases at J, with 9 bases between. CDR1 is MGHDK and CDR2 is SYGVNS in the germline V gene. The CDR3 protein is CASSARVDTEAFF. CDR3 sequence (DNA): TGTGCCAGCAGTGCCAGGGTAGACACTGAAGCTTTCTTT.

The V call is TRBV7-9, the J call TRBJ2-3; D unclear. The CDR3 is 15 amino acids. V dropped 3 bases and J dropped 0 bases, with 10 bases sitting between them. Germline CDR1 and CDR2: SEHNR and FQNEAQ (reference sequence). The CDR3 coding sequence is TGTGCCAGCAGCTTCTGGCGGTCTAGCACAGATACGCAGTATTTT. Translation: CASSFWRSSTDTQYF.

This clone was picked up a small number of times. The chain recombines TRBV7-9 with TRBJ2-7, with D unresolved. The CDR3 contains 15 residues. Germline CDR1 is SEHNR and CDR2 is FQNEAQ (reference sequence). Trimming pared 1 base from V and 0 bases from J, leaving 10 bases between. The DNA for the CDR3 is TGTGCCAGCAGCTTAGAGGAAAACTACTCCTACGAGCAGTACTTC. This codes for CASSLEENYSYEQYF.

The chain carries TRBV7-6 and TRBJ2-1; the match to TRBD2 covers 9 bases. From germline, CDR1 is SGHVS and CDR2 FNYEAQ. The CDR3 is 17 residues long. The V and J ends lost 5 bases and 0 bases, in that order; junction bases with no gene match: 8. CDR3 region: CASSGSLSGSSYNEQFF. The DNA of the CDR3 is TGTGCCAGCAGCGGCTCCCTTAGCGGGAGCTCCTACAATGAGCAGTTCTTC. The full variable domain, rest sourced from reference TRBV7-6 and TRBJ2-1, is GAGVSQSPRYKVTKRGQDVALRCDPISGHVSLYWYRQALGQGPEFLTYFNYEAQQDKSGLPNDRFSAERPEGSISTLTIQRTEQRDSAMYRCASSGSLSGSSYNEQFFGPGTRLTVL.

The V gene is TRBV28, the J gene TRBJ1-2; TRBD1 might be the D (6 bases). This CDR3 comprises 18 residues. Germline V gene lookup returns CDR1 MDHEN and CDR2 SYDVKM. Between the trimmed V and J ends, which lost 5 bases and 4 bases, there was a span of 26 bases. The CDR3 loop is CASSQVGGGAGFSYGYTF. The CDR3 DNA reads TGTGCCAGCAGTCAGGTCGGGGGGGGCGCTGGTTTTAGCTATGGCTACACCTTC.

The sample holds a few counts of this clone. The CDR3 DNA follows: TGTGCCAGCAGCAAAACGACAGACAGCTCTGGAAACACCATATATTTT. Translated: CASSKTTDSSGNTIYF. The V and J genes are TRBV14 and TRBJ1-3, with D possibly matching TRBD1 (5 bases). CDR3 length: 16 residues. CDR1 SGHDN and CDR2 FVKESK come from the germline V gene. V lost 5 bases and J lost 0, with 14 bases in between.

This chain uses TRBV7-2 with TRBJ2-5; D is undetermined. Germline-derived CDR1 and CDR2 are SGHTA and FQGNSA. V was clipped by 5 bases and J by 4 bases, with 14 bases between them. This CDR3 comprises 14 residues. The CDR3 nucleotides are TGTGCCAGCAGCGTGGCGCCGGGTCTAGAGACCCAGTACTTC. It translates to CASSVAPGLETQYF.